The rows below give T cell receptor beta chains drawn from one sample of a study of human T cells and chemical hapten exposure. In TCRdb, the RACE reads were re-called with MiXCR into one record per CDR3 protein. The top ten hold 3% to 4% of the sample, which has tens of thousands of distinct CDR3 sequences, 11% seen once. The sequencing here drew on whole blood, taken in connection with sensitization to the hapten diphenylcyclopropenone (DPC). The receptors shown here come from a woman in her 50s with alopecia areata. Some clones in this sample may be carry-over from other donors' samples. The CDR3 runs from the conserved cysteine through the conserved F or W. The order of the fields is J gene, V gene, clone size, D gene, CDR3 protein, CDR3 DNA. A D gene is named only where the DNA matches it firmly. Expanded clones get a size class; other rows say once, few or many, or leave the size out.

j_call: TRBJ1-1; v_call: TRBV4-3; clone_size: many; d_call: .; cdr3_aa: CASSQVLGVTEAFF; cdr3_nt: TGCGCCAGCAGCCAAGTGCTGGGAGTCACTGAAGCTTTCTTT
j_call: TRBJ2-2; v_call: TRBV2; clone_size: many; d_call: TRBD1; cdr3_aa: CASSDADRVTGELFF; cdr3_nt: TGTGCCAGCAGTGATGCCGACAGGGTCACCGGGGAGCTGTTTTTT
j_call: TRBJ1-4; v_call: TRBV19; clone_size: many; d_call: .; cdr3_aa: CASHSRTVNEKLFF; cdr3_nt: TGTGCCAGCCATTCCCGGACGGTTAATGAAAAACTGTTTTTT
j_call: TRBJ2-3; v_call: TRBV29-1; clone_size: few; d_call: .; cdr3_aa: CSVAGVRTDTQYF; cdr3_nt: TGCAGCGTTGCCGGGGTGCGCACAGATACGCAGTATTTT
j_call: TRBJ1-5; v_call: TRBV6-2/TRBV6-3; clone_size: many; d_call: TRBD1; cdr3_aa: CASSRLGQGAGRRQHF; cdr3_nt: TGTGCCAGCAGTCGACTCGGACAGGGGGCTGGGCGTCGCCAGCATTTT
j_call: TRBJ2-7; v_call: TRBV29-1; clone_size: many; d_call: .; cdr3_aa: CSVEAPRDTEQYF; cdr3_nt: TGCAGCGTTGAAGCCCCACGGGACACGGAGCAGTACTTC
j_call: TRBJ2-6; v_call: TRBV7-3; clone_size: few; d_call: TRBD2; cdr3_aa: CASSLTSGTLSGANVLTF; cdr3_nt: TGTGCCAGCAGCTTAACTAGCGGGACCCTCTCTGGGGCCAACGTCCTGACTTTC
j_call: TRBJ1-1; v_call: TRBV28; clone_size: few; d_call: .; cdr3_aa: CASSLEQGGAFF; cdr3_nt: TGTGCCAGCAGTCTCGAACAGGGTGGAGCTTTCTTT
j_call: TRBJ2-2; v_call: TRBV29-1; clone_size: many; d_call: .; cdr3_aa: CSVRGPGELFF; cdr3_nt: TGCAGCGTTAGAGGGCCCGGGGAGCTGTTTTTT
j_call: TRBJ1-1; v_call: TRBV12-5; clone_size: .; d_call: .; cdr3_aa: CASGLWYTEAFF; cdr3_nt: TGTGCTAGTGGTTTGTGGTACACTGAAGCTTTCTTT
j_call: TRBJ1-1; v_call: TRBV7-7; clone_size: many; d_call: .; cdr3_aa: CASSLGENTEAFF; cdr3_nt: TGTGCTAGCAGCTTAGGGGAGAACACTGAAGCTTTCTTT
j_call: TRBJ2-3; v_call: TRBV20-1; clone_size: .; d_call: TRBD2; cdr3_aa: CSASALTSASTDTQYF; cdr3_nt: TGCAGTGCTAGCGCGCTGACTAGCGCTAGCACAGATACGCAGTATTTT
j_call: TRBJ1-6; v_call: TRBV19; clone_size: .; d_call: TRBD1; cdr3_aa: CASTTGTGVHSPLHF; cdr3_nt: TGTGCCAGTACCACTGGGACAGGGGTACATTCACCCCTCCACTTT
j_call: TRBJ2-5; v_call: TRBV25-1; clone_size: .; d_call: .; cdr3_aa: CASSEYGGTETQYF; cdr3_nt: TGTGCCAGCAGTGAATATGGAGGGACAGAGACCCAGTACTTC
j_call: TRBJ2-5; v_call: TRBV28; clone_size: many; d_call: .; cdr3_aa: CASSNYRAQTQYF; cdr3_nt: TGTGCCAGCAGCAACTACAGGGCGCAGACCCAGTACTTC
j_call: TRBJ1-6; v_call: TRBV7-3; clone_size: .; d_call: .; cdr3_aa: CASSLVTNSPLHF; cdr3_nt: TGTGCCAGCAGCTTAGTGACGAATTCACCCCTCCACTTT
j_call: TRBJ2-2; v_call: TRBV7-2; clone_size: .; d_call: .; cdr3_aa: CASSPGTGELFF; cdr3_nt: TGTGCCAGCAGCCCGGGGACCGGGGAGCTGTTTTTT
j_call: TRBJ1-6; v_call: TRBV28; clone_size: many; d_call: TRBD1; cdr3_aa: CASRGTGEISPLHF; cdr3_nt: TGTGCCAGCAGGGGGACAGGCGAGATCTCACCCCTCCACTTT
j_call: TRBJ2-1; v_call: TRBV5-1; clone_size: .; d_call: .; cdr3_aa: CASSLASASYNEQFF; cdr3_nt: TGCGCCAGCAGCTTGGCTAGCGCCTCCTACAATGAGCAGTTCTTC
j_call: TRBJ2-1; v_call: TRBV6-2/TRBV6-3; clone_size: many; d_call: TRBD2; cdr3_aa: CASSYPRASGSIYNEQFF; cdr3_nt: TGTGCCAGCAGTTACCCCCGCGCTAGCGGATCCATCTACAATGAGCAGTTCTTC
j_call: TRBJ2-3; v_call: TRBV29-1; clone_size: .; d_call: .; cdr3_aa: CSVEESGVVRTQYF; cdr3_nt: TGCAGCGTTGAAGAGTCGGGGGTGGTACGGACGCAGTATTTT
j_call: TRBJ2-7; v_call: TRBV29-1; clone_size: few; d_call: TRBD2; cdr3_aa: CSVQAGAGKQYF; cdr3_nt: TGCAGCGTTCAAGCGGGAGCGGGGAAGCAGTACTTC
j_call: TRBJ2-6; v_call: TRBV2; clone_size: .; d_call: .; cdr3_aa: CASRTQLSGANVLTF; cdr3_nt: TGTGCCAGCAGGACCCAACTCTCTGGGGCCAACGTCCTGACTTTC
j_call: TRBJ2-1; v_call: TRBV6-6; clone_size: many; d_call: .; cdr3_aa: CASTRSGSYNEQFF; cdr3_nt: TGTGCCAGCACAAGGAGCGGGTCTTACAATGAGCAGTTCTTC
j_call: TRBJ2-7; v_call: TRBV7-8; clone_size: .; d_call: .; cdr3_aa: CASSPGRVSYEQYF; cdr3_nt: TGTGCCAGCAGCCCGGGCAGGGTCTCCTACGAGCAGTACTTC
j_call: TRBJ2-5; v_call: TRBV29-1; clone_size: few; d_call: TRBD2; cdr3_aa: CSVAPGRETQYF; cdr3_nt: TGCAGCGTAGCCCCCGGGAGGGAGACCCAGTACTTC
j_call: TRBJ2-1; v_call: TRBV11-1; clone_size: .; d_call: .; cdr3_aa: CASSFSAGYYNEQFF; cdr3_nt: TGTGCCAGCAGCTTCTCAGCAGGCTACTACAATGAGCAGTTCTTC
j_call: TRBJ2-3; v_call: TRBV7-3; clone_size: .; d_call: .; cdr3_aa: CASSLTSGFTDTQYF; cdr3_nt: TGTGCCAGCAGCTTAACGTCGGGGTTCACAGATACGCAGTATTTT
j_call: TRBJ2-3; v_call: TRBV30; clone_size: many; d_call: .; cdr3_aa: CAWSPDRHTQYF; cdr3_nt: TGTGCCTGGAGCCCAGATCGGCATACGCAGTATTTT
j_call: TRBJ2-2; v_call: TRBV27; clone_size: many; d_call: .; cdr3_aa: CASSRRNTGELFF; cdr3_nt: TGTGCCAGCAGCCGTAGGAACACCGGGGAGCTGTTTTTT
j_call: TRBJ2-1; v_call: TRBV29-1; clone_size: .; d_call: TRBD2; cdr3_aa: CSATSGGRGEQFF; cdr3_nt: TGCAGCGCAACTAGCGGGGGCCGGGGTGAGCAGTTCTTC
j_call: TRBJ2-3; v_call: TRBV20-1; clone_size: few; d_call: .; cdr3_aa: CSALDRTTDTQYF; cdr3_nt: TGCAGTGCCTTGGACAGAACCACAGATACGCAGTATTTT
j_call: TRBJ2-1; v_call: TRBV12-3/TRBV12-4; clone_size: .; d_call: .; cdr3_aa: CASSPTTSSYNEQFF; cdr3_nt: TGTGCCAGCAGCCCTACCACGAGCTCCTACAATGAGCAGTTCTTC
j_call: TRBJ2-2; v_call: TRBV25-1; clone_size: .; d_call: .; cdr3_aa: CASRRAGDTGELFF; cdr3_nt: TGTGCCAGCAGGAGGGCCGGGGACACCGGGGAGCTGTTTTTT
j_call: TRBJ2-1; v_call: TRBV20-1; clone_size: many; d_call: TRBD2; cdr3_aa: CSARISSGAYNEQFF; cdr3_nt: TGCAGTGCTCGAATTTCTAGCGGAGCTTACAATGAGCAGTTCTTC
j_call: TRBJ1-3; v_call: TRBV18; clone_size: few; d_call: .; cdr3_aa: CASSPGGSGNTIYF; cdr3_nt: TGTGCCAGCTCACCAGGAGGCTCTGGAAACACCATATATTTT
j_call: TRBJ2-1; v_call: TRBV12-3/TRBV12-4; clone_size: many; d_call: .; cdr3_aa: CASSFDQMGRGYNEQFF; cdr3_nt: TGTGCCAGCAGTTTCGACCAAATGGGAAGGGGCTACAATGAGCAGTTCTTC
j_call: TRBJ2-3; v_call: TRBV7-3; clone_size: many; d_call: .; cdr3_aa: CASSSTTVTDTQYF; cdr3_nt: TGTGCCAGCAGCTCCACGACGGTCACAGATACGCAGTATTTT
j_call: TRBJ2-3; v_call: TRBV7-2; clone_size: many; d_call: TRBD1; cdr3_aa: CASSLGDRYTDTQYF; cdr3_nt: TGTGCCAGCAGCTTAGGGGACAGGTACACAGATACGCAGTATTTT
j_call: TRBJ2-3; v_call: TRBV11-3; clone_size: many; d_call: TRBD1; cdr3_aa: CASSLDGTGTDTQYF; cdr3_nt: TGTGCCAGCAGCTTAGATGGGACAGGCACAGATACGCAGTATTTT
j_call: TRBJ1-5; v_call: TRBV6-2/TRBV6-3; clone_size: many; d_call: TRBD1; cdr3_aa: CASTDRAGGNQPQHF; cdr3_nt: TGTGCCAGCACTGACAGGGCAGGGGGGAATCAGCCCCAGCATTTT
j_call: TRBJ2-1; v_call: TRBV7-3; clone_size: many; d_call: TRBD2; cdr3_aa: CASSYSGGSYNEQFF; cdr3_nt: TGTGCCAGCAGCTATAGCGGGGGCTCCTACAATGAGCAGTTCTTC
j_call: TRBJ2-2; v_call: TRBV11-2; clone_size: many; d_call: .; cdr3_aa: CASSPRTGELFF; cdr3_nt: TGTGCCAGCAGCCCCAGAACCGGGGAGCTGTTTTTT
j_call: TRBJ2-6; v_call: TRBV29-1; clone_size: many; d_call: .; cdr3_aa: CSVPSSGANVLTF; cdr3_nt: TGCAGCGTTCCCAGCTCTGGGGCCAACGTCCTGACTTTC
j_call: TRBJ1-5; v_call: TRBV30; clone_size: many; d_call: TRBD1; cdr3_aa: CAWRQTGISNQPQHF; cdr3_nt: TGTGCCTGGAGGCAGACAGGGATTAGCAATCAGCCCCAGCATTTT
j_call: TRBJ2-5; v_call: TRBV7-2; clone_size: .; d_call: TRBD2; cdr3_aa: CASSRGLAGGLGTQYF; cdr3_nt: TGTGCCAGCAGCCGGGGACTAGCGGGAGGCCTCGGGACCCAGTACTTC
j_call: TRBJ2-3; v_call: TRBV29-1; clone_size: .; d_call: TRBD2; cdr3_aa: CSEKRASGGTDTQYF; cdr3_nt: TGCAGCGAAAAAAGGGCTAGCGGGGGCACAGATACGCAGTATTTT
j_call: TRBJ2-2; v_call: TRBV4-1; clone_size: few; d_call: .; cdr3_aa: CASSLKPGGPTNTGELFF; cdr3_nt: TGCGCCAGCAGCCTAAAGCCCGGAGGACCCACGAACACCGGGGAGCTGTTTTTT
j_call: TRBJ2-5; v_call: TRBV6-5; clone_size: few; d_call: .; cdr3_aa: CASSRDMGETQYF; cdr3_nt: TGTGCCAGCAGCCGCGATATGGGGGAGACCCAGTACTTC
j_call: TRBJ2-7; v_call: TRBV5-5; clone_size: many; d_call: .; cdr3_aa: CASRAGGTELYEQYF; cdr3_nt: TGTGCCAGCAGGGCCGGGGGGACAGAGCTCTACGAGCAGTACTTC
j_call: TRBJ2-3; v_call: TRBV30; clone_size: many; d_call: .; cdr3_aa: CAWSESTDTQYF; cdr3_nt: TGTGCCTGGAGTGAGAGCACAGATACGCAGTATTTT
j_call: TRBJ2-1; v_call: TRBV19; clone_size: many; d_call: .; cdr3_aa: CASRGGGAGRNEQFF; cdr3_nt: TGTGCCAGTAGGGGAGGAGGGGCTGGGAGAAATGAGCAGTTCTTC
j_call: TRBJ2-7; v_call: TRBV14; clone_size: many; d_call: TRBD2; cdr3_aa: CASSQERGRNEQYF; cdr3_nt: TGTGCCAGCAGCCAAGAGCGGGGGAGAAACGAGCAGTACTTC
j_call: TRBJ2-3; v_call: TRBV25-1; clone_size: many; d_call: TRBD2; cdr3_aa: CASSDRLAGAVDTQYF; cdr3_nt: TGTGCCAGCAGTGATCGACTAGCGGGAGCGGTAGATACGCAGTATTTT
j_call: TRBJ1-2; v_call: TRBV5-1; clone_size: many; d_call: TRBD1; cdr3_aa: CASSFGQAYGYTF; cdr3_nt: TGCGCCAGCAGCTTCGGACAGGCCTATGGCTACACCTTC
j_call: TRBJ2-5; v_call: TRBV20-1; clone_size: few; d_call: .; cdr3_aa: CSASAPTGKSSETQYF; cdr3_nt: TGCAGTGCTAGCGCCCCCACGGGGAAGAGTAGTGAGACCCAGTACTTC
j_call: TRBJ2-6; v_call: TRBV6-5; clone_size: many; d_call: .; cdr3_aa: CASSSLISGANVLTF; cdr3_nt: TGTGCCAGCAGCTCCCTTATCTCTGGGGCCAACGTCCTGACTTTC
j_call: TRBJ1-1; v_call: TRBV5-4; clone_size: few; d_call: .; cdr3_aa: CASSLEGGRMGTEAFF; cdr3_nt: TGTGCCAGCAGCTTGGAGGGGGGGCGGATGGGCACTGAAGCTTTCTTT
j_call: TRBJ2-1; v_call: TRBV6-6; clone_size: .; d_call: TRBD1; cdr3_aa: CASRIRQGGGNEQFF; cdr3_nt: TGTGCCAGCAGGATACGACAGGGGGGAGGCAATGAGCAGTTCTTC